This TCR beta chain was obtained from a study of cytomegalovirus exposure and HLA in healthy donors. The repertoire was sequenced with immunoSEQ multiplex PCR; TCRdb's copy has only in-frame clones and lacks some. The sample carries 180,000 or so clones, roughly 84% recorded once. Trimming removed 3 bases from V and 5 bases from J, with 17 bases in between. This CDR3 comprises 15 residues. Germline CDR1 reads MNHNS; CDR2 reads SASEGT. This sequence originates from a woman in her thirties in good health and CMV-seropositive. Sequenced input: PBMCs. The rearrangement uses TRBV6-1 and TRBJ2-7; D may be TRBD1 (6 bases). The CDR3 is CASSEAQGTIHEQYF. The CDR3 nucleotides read TGTGCCAGCAGTGAGGCCCAGGGGACCATCCACGAGCAGTACTTC.